This is a list of T cell receptor beta chains from one sample in a study of T cell responses to AZD1222 COVID-19 vaccine. Method: immunoSEQ multiplex PCR; TCRdb's copy keeps in-frame clones and lacks some. Of about 170,000 clones detected, roughly 89% appear once; the ten largest clones hold around 1.5%. Here the sequenced sample was peripheral blood, taken on day 0 of AZD1222 vaccination. Every receptor here comes from an adult in good health. CDR3s include the opening cysteine and the closing phenylalanine or tryptophan. A D gene is named only where the DNA matches it firmly. Not every row has a clone size; where given, it reads once, few, many or a size class.

v_gene	abundance	d_gene	j_gene	CDR3nt	CDR3aa
TRBV5-4	NA	TRBD1	TRBJ1-2	TGTGCCAGCAGCTCCGACCTACAGGGGGCGTATGGCTACACCTTC	CASSSDLQGAYGYTF
TRBV7-3	once	TRBD1	TRBJ2-1	TGTGCCAGCAGCCGGGGACAGGGCTACAATGAGCAGTTCTTC	CASSRGQGYNEQFF
TRBV2	NA	NA	TRBJ2-1	TGTGCCAGCAGGGAGGGACCCTACTCCTACAATGAGCAGTTCTTC	CASREGPYSYNEQFF
TRBV7-9	NA	TRBD1	TRBJ1-2	TGTGCCAGCAGCCAACTTACAGGGGTCGGCTACACCTTC	CASSQLTGVGYTF
TRBV9	NA	TRBD1	TRBJ2-7	TGTGCCAGCAGCGCCTACTCCGGGACAGGTGATCTCGAGCAGTACTTC	CASSAYSGTGDLEQYF
TRBV6-5	NA	TRBD2	TRBJ2-3	TGTGCCAGCAAAGGACTAGCGGGGGACACAGATACGCAGTATTTT	CASKGLAGDTDTQYF
TRBV27	NA	TRBD1	TRBJ1-5	TGTGCCAGCAGTAAACAGGGGGCCAGCTCTAGCAATCAGCCCCAGCATTTT	CASSKQGASSSNQPQHF
TRBV24-1	NA	TRBD1	TRBJ1-2	TGTGCCACCAGTGACACTACCGGGACAGGGATCGGCTACACCTTC	CATSDTTGTGIGYTF
TRBV18	few	NA	TRBJ2-7	TGTGCCAGCTCACCCCAGAGCGGCGAGCAGTACTTC	CASSPQSGEQYF
TRBV10-3	NA	NA	TRBJ1-5	TGTGCCATCAGTGAATTTTCGGGGAGCAATCAGCCCCAGCATTTT	CAISEFSGSNQPQHF